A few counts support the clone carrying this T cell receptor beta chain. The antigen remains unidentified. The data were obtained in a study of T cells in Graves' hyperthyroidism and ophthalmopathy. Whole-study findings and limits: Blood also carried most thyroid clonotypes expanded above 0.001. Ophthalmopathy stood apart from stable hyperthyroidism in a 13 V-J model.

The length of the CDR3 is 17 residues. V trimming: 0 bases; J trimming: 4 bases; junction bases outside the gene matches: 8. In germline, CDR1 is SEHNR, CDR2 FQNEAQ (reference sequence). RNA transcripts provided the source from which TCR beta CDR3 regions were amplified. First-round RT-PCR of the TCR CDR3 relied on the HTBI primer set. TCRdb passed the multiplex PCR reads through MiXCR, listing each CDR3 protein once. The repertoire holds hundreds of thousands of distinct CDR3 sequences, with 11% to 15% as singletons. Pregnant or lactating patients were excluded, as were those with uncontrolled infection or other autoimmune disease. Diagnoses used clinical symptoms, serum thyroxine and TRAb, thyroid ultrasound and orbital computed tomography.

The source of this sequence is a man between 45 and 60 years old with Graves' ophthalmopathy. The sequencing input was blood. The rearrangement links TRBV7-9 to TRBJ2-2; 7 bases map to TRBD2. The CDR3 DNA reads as TGTGCCAGCAGCTTAGCTTTGGCGGGAGCGGTCACCGGGGAGCTGTTTTTT. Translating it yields CASSLALAGAVTGELFF.